A single sample gave rise to the 2 T cell receptor beta chains below, sequenced in a study of blood T cell repertoires in COVID-19. Libraries were prepared by immunoSEQ multiplex PCR; TCRdb keeps only in-frame clonotypes and omits some of them. The profile shows 70,000 to 95,000 clones, 80% to 90% of them singletons. The sequenced sample consisted of peripheral blood. These receptors all stem from a human donor in a cohort sampled during active COVID-19.

CDR3 sequence (DNA): TGCGCCAGCAGCTTGGGACAGGGGTCCGCAGATACGCAGTATTTT. Its translation: CASSLGQGSADTQYF. V and J are TRBV5-1 and TRBJ2-3; 8 bases match TRBD1. CDR3 length: 15 amino acids. Germline V gives CDR1 SGHRS, CDR2 YFSETQ. V shed 0 bases and J 4 bases; nucleotides not matched to a gene: 4.

The rearrangement joins TRBV14 to TRBJ1-2; D is possibly TRBD1 (6 bases). Trimming took off 4 bases at V and 3 bases at J, with 12 bases between the two ends. Per the germline V gene, CDR1 is SGHDN and CDR2 is FVKESK. The CDR3 has 14 residues. CDR3 sequence reads: CASSPGGRHYGYTF. The CDR3 DNA follows: TGTGCCAGCAGCCCGGGGGGGCGACACTATGGCTACACCTTC.